These T cell receptor beta chains were read from a single sample in a study of shared clonotypes between healthy human individuals. Measured with immunoSEQ multiplex PCR; TCRdb has only the in-frame clones, and not every one. The sample contains 95,000 to 120,000 clones, around 71% of which appear only once. The sequencing input was memory CD8+ T cells sorted from blood. The receptors stem from a woman aged 25 to 39 in good health. Both conserved end residues are part of each CDR3. A D gene is named only where the DNA matches it firmly. Rows give clone size only sometimes, using once, few, many, or a class for an expanded clone.

d_call clone_size j_call v_call cdr3_nt cdr3_aa
. . TRBJ2-3 TRBV5-1 TGCGCCAGCAGCTTGGGGTTTATTAGAGACATCCGGGAAGATACGCAGTATTTT CASSLGFIRDIREDTQYF
. . TRBJ2-7 TRBV7-9 TGTGCCAGCAGCCCTGTGGGAGCCTCCTACGAGCAGTACTTC CASSPVGASYEQYF
. . TRBJ1-2 TRBV15 TGTGCCACCAAGCGAAGGACAGTCGGCGGGGGCTACACCTTC CATKRRTVGGGYTF
TRBD1 many TRBJ2-5 TRBV25-1 TGTGCCAGCAGCAAAGGGACAGGGGGCGGAGAGACCCAGTACTTC CASSKGTGGGETQYF
. . TRBJ2-7 TRBV4-2 TGTGCCAGCAGCCAAGGACAGGATAGCTCCTACGAGCAGTACTTC CASSQGQDSSYEQYF
TRBD1 many TRBJ2-1 TRBV25-1 TGTGCCAGCAGTGCCAAACAGGGGGCGCGCGCCTACAATGAGCAGTTCTTC CASSAKQGARAYNEQFF
TRBD1 . TRBJ1-4 TRBV5-1 TGCGCCAGCAGCTTGGCCCAGGGACAGGGGATCGAAAAACTGTTTTTT CASSLAQGQGIEKLFF
. . TRBJ1-2 TRBV5-4 TGTGCCATAGACAGCGACAACTATGGCTACACCTTC CAIDSDNYGYTF
. . TRBJ1-2 TRBV11-2 TGTGCCAGCAGCTTAGATCCGGGCTTCTCGGACTACACCTTC CASSLDPGFSDYTF
TRBD2 . TRBJ2-7 TRBV28 TGTGCCAGCAGTTTAAGGTTGCGGGAGGGAACCTACGAGCAGTACTTC CASSLRLREGTYEQYF